The clone carrying this T cell receptor beta chain was recorded only once. Original processing notes: Nucleated cell number was recorded as an estimate derived from reference gene primer amplification. Sequenced by immunoSEQ multiplex PCR; TCRdb stores in-frame clones only, minus some. V, J and clone size are those of that table, while D and trimming were read from the DNA. This sample has about 110,000 clones, with around 84% found just once. This sample was included in a study of blood T cell repertoires in COVID-19. Study information: PBMCs, B-cell-depleted T cells, or T cells provided the cDNA or gDNA that made up the material.

Germline CDR1 is SGDLS and CDR2 is YYNGEE. This CDR3 comprises 16 residues. The junction had 9 bases not matched to a gene; V was cut back by 3 bases and J by 2 bases. This chain connects TRBV9 to TRBJ2-3; 7 bases line up with TRBD2. Sequencing was done on a sample of peripheral blood. The sequence was obtained from a woman at least 80 years old with active or convalescent COVID-19. CDR3 region: CASSAFFAGATDTQYF. The CDR3 DNA reads as TGTGCCAGCAGCGCGTTTTTTGCGGGAGCCACAGATACGCAGTATTTT.